This T cell receptor (beta chain) was documented in a study of T cells in Graves' hyperthyroidism and ophthalmopathy. Study as a whole: It was at initial diagnosis, before any treatment, that peripheral blood was collected. Study-level points and caveats: Separation of ophthalmopathy from stable hyperthyroidism was achieved by a 13 V-J model.

RNA transcripts gave rise to amplified TCR beta CDR3 regions. First-round RT-PCR targeting the TCR CDR3 was performed with the HTBI primer set. TCRdb re-called the multiplex PCR reads with MiXCR, one entry per CDR3 protein. The data show some 500,000 distinct CDR3 sequences, over 13% seen once. There are a few counts of this clonotype. Its antigen is unidentified. On the basis of clinical symptoms, serum thyroxine and TRAb, thyroid ultrasound and orbital computed tomography, diagnoses were made. The sequenced sample was blood. The origin of this receptor is a woman under 30 with Graves' hyperthyroidism.

CDR3 in DNA: TGTGCCAGCAGTAAAGAGGGGAGGGTAAATCAGCCCCAGCATTTT. Residues: CASSKEGRVNQPQHF. V is TRBV6-1 and J is TRBJ1-5, with D possibly matching TRBD1 (5 bases). The CDR3 has 15 amino acids. Germline CDR1 is MNHNS and CDR2 is SASEGT. V shed 5 bases and J shed 4 bases, with 15 bases lying between them.